These T cell receptor beta chains were read from a single sample in a study of siplizumab effects on memory and regulatory T cells. The assay was immunoSEQ multiplex PCR, and TCRdb's table has in-frame clones only and misses some. The sample has over 55,000 clones, 83% seen once; the top ten hold 3% to 4%. Material for sequencing was memory CD4+ T cells sorted from blood. The origin of the receptors is a human donor in good health. Each CDR3 is given without its conserved first and last residue.

TRBJ2-2,TRBV5-6,ASSLARRGDYTGELF
TRBJ2-7,TRBV6-5,ASSRETSGGYEQY
TRBJ2-7,TRBV5-6,ASSLGTGGNYEQY
TRBJ1-1,TRBV5-1,ASSLVGENTEAF
TRBJ1-2,TRBV25-1,ASSHSWVMGGYT
TRBJ1-5,TRBV19,ASSILSGRRNQPQH
TRBJ1-2,TRBV11-2,ASSMGQNRRYT
TRBJ2-7,TRBV6-1,ASRADDSVSYEQY
TRBJ2-7,TRBV6-6,ASSRGRENYEQY
TRBJ2-3,TRBV19,ASSIRRGGTDTQY
TRBJ2-3,TRBV5-6,ASSLLRTDTQY
TRBJ1-2,TRBV7-7,ASSSPKRQEQVYGYT
TRBJ1-2,TRBV7-9,ASSPMFSMSAYGYT
TRBJ1-1,TRBV19,ASSIRQGANTEAF
TRBJ1-2,TRBV10-1,ASSENRNYGYT